The following is a T cell receptor beta chain sequence with its context. Its antigen remains unidentified. The record originates from a study of blood T cells in healthy people across ages. Alongside a J-beta primer mix, a sample-barcoded 5' primer served in a second PCR lasting about 7 to 11 cycles. Every sample gave at least 2.5 million paired-end reads containing CDR3. TCRdb recomputed calls from the 5' RACE reads with MiXCR, one row per CDR3 protein. The data show about 640,000 distinct CDR3 sequences, roughly 58% seen once. Broader study findings: Any conclusive comparison of naive versus antigen-experienced cells was prevented by using unsorted PBMCs.

Donors gave roughly 10 milliliters of peripheral blood apiece. This TCR was recovered from a man aged 55 to 70 in good health. Sequenced sample: blood.

The CDR3 DNA reads as TGTGCCAGCTCACCACGGCGGGGCTCGAACGAGCAGTACTTC. This sequence encodes CASSPRRGSNEQYF. The genes are TRBV18 and TRBJ2-1, with D possibly being TRBD2 (6 bases). The J call may not be correct, given that the DNA end is closer to TRBJ2-7. The germline V gene has CDR1 KGHSH and CDR2 LQKENI. There are 14 residues in the CDR3.